The present entry profiles one TCR beta chain with its context. Using its own MiXCR run on the 5' RACE reads, TCRdb lists one record per CDR3 protein. The table shows 55,000 or so distinct CDR3 sequences, with less than 25% occurring only once. V shed 4 bases, J shed 5 bases, and the junction held 11 bases outside the gene matches. From germline, CDR1 is SGHVS and CDR2 FQNEAQ. The CDR3 is made up of 15 amino acids. The sorted Tregs were CD4+CD25+CD127-/low cells. V is TRBV7-8 and J is TRBJ2-7, with 7 bases that match TRBD1. The origin of this receptor is a female donor with breast cancer. Specimen: tumor-infiltrating Tregs sorted from the breast tumor. The CDR3 DNA sequence: TGTGCCAGCAGCTCGCTGGACAGGATGGGTCACGAGCAGTACTTC. This sequence encodes CASSSLDRMGHEQYF.